Following are 22 T cell receptor beta chains from one sample sequenced in a study of cytomegalovirus exposure and HLA in healthy donors. With 60 Vbeta and 13 Jbeta primers, the PCR was carried out. Here immunoSEQ multiplex PCR was the method, and the copy in TCRdb shows in-frame clones only, minus some. Here the sample spans about 190,000 clones, around 77% being singletons. Material: PBMCs. These receptors were taken from a woman aged 18-29 years in good health and CMV-seronegative.

This clone occurred a few times. The chain employs TRBV29-1 and TRBJ2-1; no clear D gene. Germline V lookup: CDR1 SQVTM, CDR2 ANQGSEA. The CDR3 spans 10 residues. Between the trimmed V and J ends, which lost 3 bases and 10 bases, there was a span of 7 bases. The DNA for the CDR3 is TGCAGCGTTGAGTCAGTCGAGCAGTTCTTC. It yields the protein CSVESVEQFF.

The rearrangement joins TRBV21-1 to TRBJ2-1; no DNA check was done on the table's D call, TRBD1. TRBV21-1 is a pseudogene segment. The CDR3 spans 14 residues. CDR3 DNA: TGTGCCAGCAGCAAACAAGCTGGGGCCCCCCTGGGGTTCTTC. Protein product: CASSKQAGAPLGFF.

A remark on this clone: Other nucleotide sequences from this sample produce the same CDR3. V and J are TRBV4-1 and TRBJ2-5; D call uncertain. CDR3 length: 13 residues. The V gene's germline CDR1 is MGHRA and CDR2 YSYEKL. Trimming took 1 base from V and 1 from J, leaving 4 bases between them. CDR3 residues: CASSQVVQETQYF. In DNA form, the CDR3 reads TGCGCCAGCAGCCAAGTAGTCCAAGAGACCCAGTACTTC.

The chain carries TRBV6-5 and TRBJ1-2; weak D call: TRBD1 (5 bases). This CDR3 has 13 residues. V lost 0 bases to trimming and J lost 6 bases, with 8 bases between them. Looked up from germline, CDR1 is MNHEY and CDR2 is SVGAGI. The CDR3 loop is CASSYSGVDGYTF. The CDR3 DNA sequence: TGTGCCAGCAGTTACTCAGGGGTAGATGGCTACACCTTC.

This clone was detected once. The chain employs TRBV11-2 and TRBJ2-7; D may be TRBD1 (5 bases). Germline assignment: CDR1 SGHAT and CDR2 FQNNGV. The V end lost 5 bases, the J end lost 2 bases, and 13 bases lay between the germline ends. CDR3 length: 14 amino acids. The CDR3 DNA is TGTGCCAGCAGCCCCAGGGCCGCCGCCTACGAGCAGTACTTC. Encoded protein: CASSPRAAAYEQYF.

The rearrangement links TRBV28 to TRBJ2-1, with 10 bases lining up with TRBD2. CDR1 is MDHEN and CDR2 is SYDVKM in the germline V gene. This CDR3 comprises 17 residues. The V segment lost 1 base and the J segment 7 bases; nucleotides outside the gene matches: 10. Here the CDR3 reads CASSLLALAGVENEQFF. The CDR3 DNA is TGTGCCAGCAGTTTATTGGCCCTAGCGGGAGTGGAGAATGAGCAGTTCTTC.

In its sample, this clone was seen once. The genes are TRBV28 and TRBJ2-3; D is undetermined. This CDR3 region has 15 residues. The V end lost 3 bases, the J end lost 0 bases, and 10 bases lay between the germline ends. Germline V gives CDR1 MDHEN, CDR2 SYDVKM. The CDR3 DNA is TGTGCCAGCAGTTTTGCGGAGCCTAGCACAGATACGCAGTATTTT. Amino acids: CASSFAEPSTDTQYF.

This clone appeared a single time. This chain connects TRBV29-1 to TRBJ1-1; D possibly corresponds to TRBD1 (5 bases). The length of the CDR3 is 13 residues. V was clipped by 7 bases and J by 2 bases, with 14 bases between them. The germline gives CDR1 SQVTM, CDR2 ANQGSEA. The CDR3 sequence: CSAGGNQNTEAFF. The CDR3 DNA is TGCAGCGCTGGGGGGAATCAAAACACTGAAGCTTTCTTT.

The rearrangement links TRBV9 to TRBJ2-6; D is uncertain. CDR1 is SGDLS and CDR2 is YYNGEE in the germline V gene. V was cut by 3 bases and J by 15 bases, with 7 bases left in between. The CDR3 runs 10 residues. The CDR3 nucleotides read TGTGCCAGCAGCGGCGGCGCCCTGACTTTC. It encodes CASSGGALTF.

V is TRBV14 and J is TRBJ1-2; 10 bases map to TRBD1. CDR1 is SGHDN, CDR2 FVKESK, per germline. V was clipped by 8 bases and J by 3 bases; unmatched bases: 9. The CDR3 contains 15 residues. CDR3: CASSPGQGFYYGYTF. In DNA form, the CDR3 reads TGTGCCAGCTCCCCGGGACAGGGGTTTTACTATGGCTACACCTTC.

This clone was detected only a few times. The V gene is TRBV4-1, the J gene TRBJ1-5; D gene unclear. CDR1 and CDR2 (germline): MGHRA, YSYEKL. Trimming stripped 1 base from V and 3 bases from J, with 10 bases between. The CDR3 runs 15 residues. CDR3 amino acids: CASSQGAGSNQPQHF. CDR3 DNA: TGCGCCAGCAGCCAAGGGGCAGGATCCAATCAGCCCCAGCATTTT.

The chain carries TRBV19 and TRBJ1-1; the match to TRBD1 covers 8 bases. V gave up 7 bases and J gave up 3 bases; unmatched junction bases: 7. The CDR3 has 14 residues. CDR1 and CDR2 (germline): LNHDA, SQIVND (reference sequence). CDR3 DNA sequence: TGTGCCAGTATTGGGCAGGGGGCTTACACTGAAGCTTTCTTT. Translated, it gives CASIGQGAYTEAFF.

The CDR3 nucleotides are TGTGCCAGCAGCTGGAGGGGTTATCAAGAGACCCAGTACTTC. Protein: CASSWRGYQETQYF. The V call is TRBV5-8, the J call TRBJ2-5; D is perhaps TRBD2 (6 bases). Trimming removed 3 bases from V and 2 bases from J, with 11 bases in between. This CDR3 has 14 residues. The germline V gene encodes CDR1 SGHTS and CDR2 YDEGEE.

Here the CDR3 DNA reads TGTGCCAGCTTGGGACAGGGTGATGAGACCCAGTACTTC. It yields the protein CASLGQGDETQYF. The V call is TRBV11-2, the J call TRBJ2-5, with 9 bases identical to TRBD1. With 8 bases clipped from V and 5 bases from J, the junction kept 6 bases outside the gene matches. The CDR3 loop spans 13 amino acids. Germline lookup yields CDR1 SGHAT and CDR2 FQNNGV.

The DNA of the CDR3 is TGTGCCACCAGCGGAGGGGACAGTCCCACCGGGGAGCTGTTTTTT. This gives the protein CATSGGDSPTGELFF. J is TRBJ2-2 and V is TRBV15; a weak D match, TRBD1 (7 bases). The CDR3 covers 15 residues. V lost 5 bases and J 4 bases, leaving 14 bases between the germline ends. The germline V gene encodes CDR1 LNHNV and CDR2 YYDKDF (reference sequence).

This sequence joins TRBV29-1 and TRBJ2-2; 7 bases are shared with TRBD1. After removal of 4 bases from V and 2 bases from J, the junction contained 7 bases not matched to a gene. CDR1 is SQVTM and CDR2 is ANQGSEA in the germline V gene. The CDR3 consists of 15 residues. Written as DNA, the CDR3 is TGCAGCGTTGTTAGGACAGGACTCAACACCGGGGAGCTGTTTTTT. The encoded protein is CSVVRTGLNTGELFF.

The V and J genes are TRBV11-1 and TRBJ2-7, with 13 positions matching TRBD2. Per germline, CDR1 SGHAT and CDR2 FQDESV (reference sequence). The CDR3 covers 16 residues. J was trimmed by 5 bases and V by 5 bases; bases with no gene match: 9. CDR3 residues: CASSVLAGGPRDEQYF. DNA of the CDR3: TGTGCCAGCAGCGTACTAGCGGGAGGGCCTAGGGACGAGCAGTACTTC.

Only one count was recorded for this clone. The chain couples TRBV7-3 to TRBJ2-7; TRBD2 matches 11 bases. Germline V gene lookup returns CDR1 SGHTA and CDR2 FQGTGA. The trim removed 2 bases at V and 6 bases at J, leaving 18 bases unmatched. The CDR3 consists of 19 residues. CDR3: CASSLQGRNTSGSSPEQYF. Here the CDR3 DNA reads TGTGCCAGCAGCTTACAGGGGCGAAATACTAGCGGGAGTTCGCCCGAGCAGTACTTC. The full variable domain, with the rest looked up from reference TRBV7-3 and TRBJ2-7, is GAGVSQTPSNKVTEKGKYVELRCDPISGHTALYWYRQSLGQGPEFLIYFQGTGAADDSGLPNDRFFAVRPEGSVSTLKIQRTERGDSAVYLCASSLQGRNTSGSSPEQYFGPGTRLTVT.

CDR3 sequence reads: CASSLPSFVGYTF. CDR3 coding DNA: TGTGCCAGCAGCTTACCTTCGTTCGTAGGCTACACCTTC. V gene TRBV7-8 combines with J gene TRBJ1-2; no clear D gene. The germline gives CDR1 SGHVS, CDR2 FQNEAQ. V was cut by 2 bases and J by 8 bases, with 12 bases left in between. The CDR3 is 13 residues long. The full variable domain, in which reference TRBV7-8 and TRBJ1-2 provide the parts outside the CDR3, is GAGVSQSPRYKVAKRGQDVALRCDPISGHVSLFWYQQALGQGPEFLTYFQNEAQLDKSGLPSDRFFAERPEGSVSTLKIQRTQQEDSAVYLCASSLPSFVGYTFGSGTRLTVV.

This clone was found once. J is TRBJ2-7 and V is TRBV28; 9 bases align to TRBD1. The V gene end was trimmed by 4 bases and the J gene end by 7 bases; junction bases not matched to a gene: 14. The CDR3 consists of 16 residues. Looked up from germline, CDR1 is MDHEN and CDR2 is SYDVKM. Here the CDR3 reads CASSSILSGTGWEQYF. The DNA of the CDR3 is TGTGCCAGCAGTTCGATCCTCTCCGGGACAGGGTGGGAGCAGTACTTC.

The genes are TRBV5-1 and TRBJ2-7; 8 positions agree with TRBD1. Germline CDR1 is SGHRS and CDR2 is YFSETQ. V was clipped by 2 bases and J by 5 bases; unmatched bases: 3. There are 13 residues in the CDR3. Here the CDR3 reads CASSFLTGDEQYF. The CDR3 DNA sequence: TGCGCCAGCAGCTTCTTGACAGGGGACGAGCAGTACTTC.

DNA for the CDR3: TGTGCCAGCAGTCGGGAACTACTAGCGCACAAGAAAACGATACTTAGGGAGCAGTACTTC. Translation gives CASSRELLAHKKTILREQYF. This chain uses TRBV27 with TRBJ2-7; TRBD2 aligns across 7 bases. The CDR3 is made up of 20 amino acids. CDR1 is MNHEY, CDR2 SMNVEV, per germline (reference sequence). V shed 5 bases, J shed 7 bases, and the junction held 29 bases outside the gene matches.